A single sample gave rise to the 31 T cell receptor beta chains below, sequenced in a study of blood T cell repertoires in COVID-19. The repertoire was sequenced with immunoSEQ multiplex PCR; TCRdb's copy has only in-frame clones and lacks some. Of some 68,000 clones in the sample, around 85% are singletons; the top ten hold around 4.4%. Sequenced: peripheral blood. These receptors all stem from a man in his fifties with active COVID-19.

This clone was recorded a few times. CDR3 amino acids: CASTPGGRGYNEQFF. In DNA form, the CDR3 reads TGTGCCAGCACCCCTGGGGGGAGAGGCTACAATGAGCAGTTCTTC. The chain employs TRBV7-9 and TRBJ2-1; a weak D match, TRBD2 (6 bases). Trimming left V 7 bases short and J 3 bases short, with 16 bases between. CDR1 and CDR2 from the germline V gene are SEHNR and FQNEAQ (reference sequence). The CDR3 length is 15 residues.

The V and J genes are TRBV7-8 and TRBJ2-4; D possibly corresponds to TRBD1 (5 bases). V lost 1 base and J 5 bases, leaving 9 bases between the germline ends. The germline V gene encodes CDR1 SGHVS and CDR2 FQNEAQ. The CDR3 is made up of 14 amino acids. The CDR3 region is CASSLGGAQNIQYF. The DNA of the CDR3 is TGTGCCAGCAGCTTAGGGGGCGCGCAAAACATTCAGTACTTC.

This rearrangement joins TRBV19 to TRBJ1-2; TRBD1 aligns across 7 bases. The CDR3 length is 16 residues. The trim removed 4 bases at V and 8 bases at J, leaving 16 bases unmatched. Germline loops: CDR1 LNHDA, CDR2 SQIVND (reference sequence). DNA of the CDR3: TGTGCCAGTAGTAGAACCAACAGGGGATCTCTTTCGGGCTACACCTTC. As protein: CASSRTNRGSLSGYTF.

The chain is built from TRBV27 and TRBJ2-1, with 7 positions matching TRBD1. V lost 6 bases, J lost 6 bases, and 26 bases stayed unmatched. Germline CDR1 is MNHEY and CDR2 is SMNVEV (reference sequence). The CDR3 contains 20 residues. The CDR3 nucleotides read TGTGCCAGCAGGCCGATAGGGGGCATCTGGAATCGGGGAAGGGGCAATGAGCAGTTCTTC. As protein: CASRPIGGIWNRGRGNEQFF.

The chain recombines TRBV9 with TRBJ1-2; D is undetermined. The CDR3 covers 12 residues. Germline V CDR1 and CDR2: SGDLS, YYNGEE. The V end lost 4 bases, the J end lost 8 bases, and 12 bases lay between the germline ends. The DNA for the CDR3 is TGTGCCAGCAGCCCAAGCATCGGGGGCTACACCTTC. Residues: CASSPSIGGYTF.

This sequence joins TRBV21-1 and TRBJ2-7; the table calls TRBD1, which could not be checked here. TRBV21-1 corresponds to a pseudogene. CDR3 size: 15 residues. The CDR3 loop is CASSKVGTGDYEQYF. The DNA for the CDR3 is TGTGCCAGCAGCAAAGTGGGGACAGGGGATTACGAGCAGTACTTC.

This clone was found once. The chain carries TRBV9 and TRBJ2-7; possibly TRBD2 for D (5 bases). V was pared by 4 bases and J by 1 base, with 15 bases between. This CDR3 region has 15 residues. CDR1 and CDR2 (germline): SGDLS, YYNGEE. For the CDR3, the DNA is TGTGCCAGCAGCCAGGCCGCCTCGGGATCCTACGAGCAGTACTTC. This encodes CASSQAASGSYEQYF.

The chain combines TRBV15 with TRBJ1-6, with a weak D call TRBD1 (5 bases). CDR1 LNHNV and CDR2 YYDKDF come from the germline V gene (reference sequence). The CDR3 totals 13 residues. The V gene lost 7 bases and the J gene lost 7 bases, with 11 bases spanning the gap. The CDR3 sequence: CATIAGDNSPLHF. Written as DNA, the CDR3 is TGTGCCACCATAGCGGGGGACAATTCACCCCTCCACTTT. The full variable domain, completed using reference TRBV15 and TRBJ1-6, is DAMVIQNPRYQVTQFGKPVTLSCSQTLNHNVMYWYQQKSSQAPKLLFHYYDKDFNNEADTPDNFQSRRPNTSFCFLDIRSPGLGDTAMYLCATIAGDNSPLHFGNGTRLTVT.

J is TRBJ2-1 and V is TRBV5-5, with 13 nucleotides matching TRBD2. Unmatched junction bases numbered 3, after V lost 3 bases and J lost 6 bases. Germline lookup yields CDR1 SGHKS and CDR2 YYEKEE (reference sequence). The CDR3 totals 15 residues. CDR3 loop: CASSSGTSGINEQFF. The CDR3 DNA sequence: TGTGCCAGCAGCTCCGGGACTAGCGGGATCAATGAGCAGTTCTTC.

Written as DNA, the CDR3 is TGCGCCAGCACTCCCGGGGGGGCTTACGAGCAGTACTTC. This translates into CASTPGGAYEQYF. The V call is TRBV5-1, the J call TRBJ2-7; 8 nucleotides align to TRBD2. J gave up 4 bases and V 6 bases, and 6 bases lay outside the gene matches. The germline CDR1 and CDR2 sequences are SGHRS and YFSETQ. The CDR3 is made up of 13 amino acids.

This clone was detected once. The chain uses TRBV7-9 and TRBJ2-4; 12 nucleotides agree with TRBD2. With V trimmed by 5 bases and J by 5 bases, 4 bases remained unmatched. Germline V gene data show CDR1 as SEHNR and CDR2 as FQNEAQ (reference sequence). This CDR3 is built from 15 residues. The CDR3 DNA reads TGTGCCAGCAGCCGACTAGCGGGGGCCCAAAACATTCAGTACTTC. Translating gives CASSRLAGAQNIQYF.

The rearrangement uses TRBV5-4 and TRBJ2-3, with 8 bases fitting TRBD2. CDR3 length equals 16 residues. V lost 1 base, J lost 2 bases, and 6 bases stayed unmatched. Germline V gene sequence: CDR1 SGHNT, CDR2 YYREEE (reference sequence). Here the CDR3 reads CASSLLIAGTTDTQYF. The CDR3 bases are TGTGCCAGCAGCTTGTTAATAGCGGGGACCACAGATACGCAGTATTTT. Full variable domain (outside the CDR3, taken from reference TRBV5-4 and TRBJ2-3): ETGVTQSPTHLIKTRGQQVTLRCSSQSGHNTVSWYQQALGQGPQFIFQYYREEENGRGNFPPRFSGLQFPNYSSELNVNALELDDSALYLCASSLLIAGTTDTQYFGPGTRLTVL.

This CDR3 is CASSPGQGNTEAFF. CDR3 sequence (DNA): TGTGCCAGCAGCCCGGGACAGGGAAACACTGAAGCTTTCTTT. The chain is built from TRBV7-2 and TRBJ1-1; 9 bases are a match to TRBD1. J lost 2 bases, V lost 5 bases, and 3 bases had no gene match. Germline V lookup: CDR1 SGHTA, CDR2 FQGNSA. This CDR3 has 14 amino acids.

The rearrangement uses TRBV18 and TRBJ1-3; no clear D. Germline CDR1 KGHSH, CDR2 LQKENI. Deletions cut 0 bases from V and 4 bases from J, with 7 bases between. This CDR3 has 14 amino acids. CDR3 protein: CASSPPSVGNTIYF. The CDR3 nucleotides read TGTGCCAGCTCACCACCTTCGGTAGGAAACACCATATATTTT.

The chain links TRBV3-1 (or the pseudogene TRBV3-2) to TRBJ2-1, with TRBD2 matching 11 bases. The CDR3 loop spans 14 amino acids. CDR1 is LGHDT, CDR2 YNNKEL, per germline (reference sequence). The ends lost 3 bases at V and 5 bases at J; junction bases unmatched: 0. The CDR3 bases are TGTGCCAGCAGCCATAGCGGGAGGGACAATGAGCAGTTCTTC. Protein product: CASSHSGRDNEQFF.

The rearrangement uses TRBV7-2 and TRBJ2-1; 16 bases are shared with TRBD2. This CDR3 is built from 15 residues. V shed 6 bases and J 7 bases; nucleotides not matched to a gene: 3. From germline, CDR1 is SGHTA and CDR2 FQGNSA. CDR3 coding DNA: TGTGCCAGCAGAGCGGGACTAGCGGGAGGGAATGAGCAGTTCTTC. Its translation: CASRAGLAGGNEQFF.

The genes are TRBV7-2 and TRBJ2-1; TRBD2 is a possible D gene (5 bases). The germline CDR1 and CDR2 sequences are SGHTA and FQGNSA. The length of the CDR3 is 16 residues. Between the trimmed V and J ends, which lost 1 base and 4 bases, there was a span of 14 bases. The CDR3 region has the DNA TGTGCCAGCAGCTTAGGGGAGAATCGTGGTTACAATGAGCAGTTCTTC. Its protein is CASSLGENRGYNEQFF.

This clone has a single count. The chain joins TRBV18 to TRBJ2-7; possibly TRBD1 for D (6 bases). With 2 bases removed from V and 6 bases from J, the gap between germline ends came to 17 bases. Per germline, CDR1 KGHSH and CDR2 LQKENI. The CDR3 loop spans 15 amino acids. DNA for the CDR3: TGTGCCAGCTCACCATCTGCAGGACAGACACCCGAGCAGTACTTC. Translation gives CASSPSAGQTPEQYF.

The chain combines TRBV20-1 with TRBJ1-5; 8 nucleotides align to TRBD1. This CDR3 has 14 residues. Germline values: CDR1 DFQATT, CDR2 SNEGSKA (reference sequence). J was trimmed by 4 bases and V by 3 bases; bases with no gene match: 5. The CDR3 loop reads CSASARGRNQPQHF. CDR3 coding DNA: TGCAGTGCTAGTGCCAGGGGGCGAAATCAGCCCCAGCATTTT.

This sequence joins TRBV5-1 and TRBJ1-2, with 9 bases identical to TRBD1. This CDR3 contains 15 residues. Unmatched junction bases numbered 6, after V lost 2 bases and J lost 4 bases. Per the germline V gene, CDR1 is SGHRS and CDR2 is YFSETQ. The CDR3 sequence is CASSLDTGGSYGYTF. In DNA, the CDR3 is TGCGCCAGCAGCTTAGACACAGGGGGCTCCTATGGCTACACCTTC.

The V and J genes are TRBV5-4 and TRBJ2-3, with 7 bases identical to TRBD1. J lost 3 bases, V lost 0 bases, and 1 base had no gene match. There are 14 residues in the CDR3. Per germline, CDR1 SGHNT and CDR2 YYREEE (reference sequence). CDR3 protein: CASSLEQGTDTQYF. The CDR3 DNA reads TGTGCCAGCAGCTTGGAACAGGGGACAGATACGCAGTATTTT.

This clone was seen only once. This rearrangement joins TRBV5-4 to TRBJ2-5, with TRBD1 identical over 7 bases. The V segment lost 4 bases and the J segment 5 bases; nucleotides outside the gene matches: 14. This CDR3 comprises 16 residues. CDR1 and CDR2 (germline): SGHNT, YYREEE (reference sequence). The chain's CDR3 is CASSPTSSTGLETQYF. The CDR3 DNA reads TGTGCCAGCAGCCCAACCTCGTCGACAGGGCTGGAGACCCAGTACTTC.

V is TRBV18 and J is TRBJ2-7; D may be TRBD1 (5 bases). Germline loops: CDR1 KGHSH, CDR2 LQKENI. This CDR3 is 15 amino acids long. The V end was cut by 3 bases, the J end by 4 bases, with 16 bases between. CDR3 protein: CASSPPTAYIYEQYF. The CDR3 DNA reads as TGTGCCAGCTCACCTCCGACAGCTTACATATACGAGCAGTACTTC.

J is TRBJ2-1 and V is TRBV12-3 or TRBV12-4; possible D gene TRBD2, 5 bases. V dropped 2 bases and J dropped 9 bases, with 8 bases sitting between them. CDR3 length: 12 amino acids. DNA of the CDR3: TGTGCCAGCAGTTTACAGGCGGGTGAGCAGTTCTTC. Translated, it gives CASSLQAGEQFF.

The V and J genes are TRBV5-1 and TRBJ2-3; D is uncertain. The V gene lost 4 bases and the J gene lost 5 bases, with 8 bases spanning the gap. CDR1 SGHRS and CDR2 YFSETQ come from the germline V gene. The CDR3 totals 12 residues. The CDR3 DNA follows: TGCGCCAGCAGCGAGCCTCTAGATACGCAGTATTTT. Translation: CASSEPLDTQYF.

The chain joins TRBV28 to TRBJ1-2; D not certain. The CDR3 is made up of 14 amino acids. Germline CDR1 MDHEN, CDR2 SYDVKM. V was cut by 2 bases and J by 7 bases, with 14 bases left in between. The CDR3 DNA sequence: TGTGCCAGCAGTTTAAACCCGGACTGGCTTGGCTACACCTTC. As protein: CASSLNPDWLGYTF.

The chain recombines TRBV14 with TRBJ1-6; D not resolved. The germline CDR1 and CDR2 sequences are SGHDN and FVKESK. The CDR3 consists of 13 residues. The V gene lost 1 base and the J gene lost 10 bases, with 8 bases spanning the gap. The CDR3 DNA is TGTGCCAGCAGCCAAGTTTCGGGGTCACCCCTCCACTTT. It specifies CASSQVSGSPLHF.

The V gene is TRBV2, the J gene TRBJ1-2, with 8 bases lining up with TRBD1. This CDR3 has 14 residues. Trimming removed 5 bases from V and 4 bases from J; junction bases left unmatched: 6. Germline-derived CDR1 and CDR2 are SNHLY and FYNNEI. The CDR3 nucleotides are TGTGCCAGCAGTATCGGACAGGGAAGCTATGGCTACACCTTC. Its translation: CASSIGQGSYGYTF. The variable domain in full, completed from reference TRBV2 and TRBJ1-2, reads EPEVTQTPSHQVTQMGQEVILRCVPISNHLYFYWYRQILGQKVEFLVSFYNNEISEKSEIFDDQFSVERPDGSNFTLKIRSTKLEDSAMYFCASSIGQGSYGYTFGSGTRLTVV.

This chain connects TRBV3-1 (or the pseudogene TRBV3-2) to TRBJ2-3, with 7 bases identical to TRBD2. V dropped 4 bases and J dropped 1; count of bases not matched to a gene: 5. The V gene's germline CDR1 is LGHDT and CDR2 YNNKEL (reference sequence). The CDR3 is 15 residues long. In DNA, the CDR3 is TGTGCCAGCAGCCCCCCGCTAGCGGGCACAGATACGCAGTATTTT. This sequence encodes CASSPPLAGTDTQYF.

This clone was seen a handful of times. The chain couples TRBV12-3 or TRBV12-4 to TRBJ2-7; TRBD1 agrees at 7 bases. The trim removed 6 bases at V and 7 bases at J, leaving 3 bases unmatched. This CDR3 has 11 amino acids. The CDR3 DNA sequence: TGTGCCAGCAGGGGGGACAGTGAGCAGTACTTC. The encoded protein is CASRGDSEQYF.

The J gene is TRBJ2-7, the V gene TRBV11-1, with D possibly being TRBD2 (5 bases). The CDR3 loop spans 12 amino acids. Germline CDR1 reads SGHAT; CDR2 reads FQDESV (reference sequence). The ends were cut back, 5 bases at V and 2 bases at J, with 7 bases in the middle. DNA for the CDR3: TGTGCCAGCAGCCCGGAGGCCTACGAGCAGTACTTC. Its translation is CASSPEAYEQYF.